The 3 T cell receptor beta chains listed next were all sequenced from one sample in a study of blood T cell repertoires in COVID-19. The assay was immunoSEQ multiplex PCR, and TCRdb's table has in-frame clones only and misses some. In the table there are about 52,000 clones, 65% to 90% of which are singletons. The sequenced sample consisted of peripheral blood. The receptors come from a man aged 65-85 years with acute or convalescent COVID-19.

The rearrangement links TRBV25-1 to TRBJ1-4; 10 bases are a match to TRBD1. The trim removed 8 bases at V and 7 bases at J, leaving 7 bases unmatched. Germline CDR1 is MGHDK and CDR2 is SYGVNS. The CDR3 is 14 amino acids. CDR3 region: CASSDRGQVEKLFF. The CDR3 DNA is TGTGCCAGCTCCGACAGGGGGCAGGTTGAAAAACTGTTTTTT.

This chain uses TRBV5-1 with TRBJ2-3, with a possible D match to TRBD2 (5 bases). The germline CDR1 and CDR2 sequences are SGHRS and YFSETQ. Trimming left V 0 bases short and J 0 bases short, with 14 bases between. The CDR3 runs to 17 residues. CDR3 bases: TGCGCCAGCAGCTTGGGCCGGTCGGCGGGCAGCACAGATACGCAGTATTTT. Protein sequence: CASSLGRSAGSTDTQYF.

The chain carries TRBV11-2 and TRBJ1-5; D perhaps matches TRBD1 (5 bases). The germline V gene has CDR1 SGHAT and CDR2 FQNNGV. V shed 2 bases and J shed 7 bases, with 12 bases lying between them. The CDR3 totals 14 residues. The CDR3 bases are TGTGCCAGCAGCTTAACAGGAGCACTACAGCCCCAGCATTTT. Amino acid sequence: CASSLTGALQPQHF.